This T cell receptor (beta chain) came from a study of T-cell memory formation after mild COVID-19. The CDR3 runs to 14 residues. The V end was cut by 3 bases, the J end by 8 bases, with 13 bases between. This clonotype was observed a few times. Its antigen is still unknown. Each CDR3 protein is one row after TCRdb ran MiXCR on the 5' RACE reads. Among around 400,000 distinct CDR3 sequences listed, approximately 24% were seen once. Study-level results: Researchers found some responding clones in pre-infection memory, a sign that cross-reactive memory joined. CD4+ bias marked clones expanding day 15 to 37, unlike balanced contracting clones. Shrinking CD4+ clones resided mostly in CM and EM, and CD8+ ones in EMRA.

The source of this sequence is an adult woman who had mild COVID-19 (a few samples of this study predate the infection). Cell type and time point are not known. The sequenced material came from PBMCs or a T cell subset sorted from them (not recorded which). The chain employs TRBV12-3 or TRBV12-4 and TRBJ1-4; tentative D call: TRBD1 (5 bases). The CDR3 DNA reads TGTGCCAGCAGTTTCCAGGGCTTTGACGAAAAACTGTTTTTT. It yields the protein CASSFQGFDEKLFF.